The clone carrying this T cell receptor beta chain rates as medium-sized. Its antigen is undetermined. The sample belongs to a study of T cell repertoires in aging, cancer and after chemotherapy. Regarding the study as a whole: In each cancer cohort, median generation probability increased across chemotherapy, suggesting thymic output rebounded.

Rearranged V-D-J TRB sequences were amplified with a mixed TRB-A/B primer pool. TCRdb fed the multiplex PCR reads into MiXCR, producing one record per CDR3 protein. The sample consists of 5,000 to 7,500 distinct CDR3 sequences, about 32% of them appearing once. TCR beta rearrangements were amplified from peripheral blood genomic DNA. Sequencing was performed on blood. The sequence was collected from a human donor with a blood cancer.

CDR3 coding DNA: TGTGCCTGGAGGTTCTTGAGGACTTACAATGAGCAGTTCTTC. Amino acid sequence: CAWRFLRTYNEQFF. V gene TRBV30 combines with J gene TRBJ2-1; weak D call: TRBD2 (5 bases). Trimming removed 3 bases at V and 4 bases at J, with 13 bases between. CDR1 and CDR2 (germline): GTSNPN, SVGIG (reference sequence). This CDR3 region has 14 residues.